This TCR beta chain was recorded in a study of cytotoxic CD8 clonotypes in ibrutinib-treated CLL. Turning to this clone: Its antigen is currently unknown.

Between the trimmed V and J ends, which lost 4 bases and 7 bases, there was a span of 7 bases. The CDR3 sequence is 11 residues long. CDR1 is SGHRS, CDR2 YFSETQ, per germline. Study results and caveats: Circulating CD8+ T-cell counts were tracked by baseline clonality, which exceeded that of age-matched healthy donors.

The intended depth for sequencing was 1 in 200,000 to 1 in 1 million T cells. TCRdb's copy holds only in-frame clones and misses some; the assay was immunoSEQ multiplex PCR. The table records tens of thousands of clones, around 60% of them present only once. V usage is TRBV5-1 and J usage is TRBJ2-3; D is ambiguous. The TCR comes from a human donor with chronic lymphocytic leukemia. The specimen was PBMCs, collected after 12 months of ibrutinib treatment. For the CDR3, the DNA is TGCGCCAGCAGCCTCAGTCATACGCAGTATTTT. Its protein product is CASSLSHTQYF.